Listed here is a single T cell receptor beta chain. Its cognate antigen is unknown. Multiplex PCR with BIOMED2 TRB-A/B primer pools amplified TRB rearrangements. TCRdb reprocessed the multiplex PCR reads with MiXCR, giving one entry per CDR3 protein. The sample lists about 17,000 distinct CDR3 sequences; 25% to 35% were seen once. The data were obtained in a study of T and B cells in COVID-19 patients. Blood genomic DNA input for TRB amplification was about 220-500 ng. Study-wide points: Exclusive to the recovered cohort were some 2,500 TCR clusters, around 30 of them with low generation probability. Sorted SARS-CoV-2-responsive or tetramer+ T cells and CD4+, regulatory and CD8+ subsets were not yet sequenced. Active COVID-19 showed highly clonal TRB repertoires; recovery showed diversity and richness above healthy donors.

Input material: blood. The TCR originated in a human donor who had recovered from COVID-19.

CDR3 protein: CASTMTGYTF. The CDR3 DNA follows: TGTGCCAGCACCATGACCGGCTACACCTTC. The rearrangement joins TRBV5-8 to TRBJ1-2; D gene unclear. CDR3 length equals 10 residues. Germline CDR1 reads SGHTS; CDR2 reads YDEGEE. The germline V and J ends were trimmed by 6 bases and 8 bases, with 8 bases remaining between them. Complete variable domain (other parts from reference TRBV5-8 and TRBJ1-2): EAGVTQSPTHLIKTRGQQATLRCSPISGHTSVYWYQQALGLGLQFLLWYDEGEERNRGNFPPRFSGRQFPNYSSELNVNALELEDSALYLCASTMTGYTFGSGTRLTVV.